Given below is one TCR beta chain in context. Its matching antigen is unknown. The sample comes from a study of regulatory T cells in long-lasting Graves disease. Study context: Treatment with antithyroid drugs for over 5 years, together with positive TSH receptor antibodies, meant persistent Graves' disease.

Points from the study as a whole: Newly diagnosed Graves' patients had higher TCR diversity than persistent ones.

CDR3 length: 15 amino acids. Trimming cost V 8 bases and J 0 bases; bases outside gene matches: 2. Germline CDR1 reads MDHEN; CDR2 reads SYDVKM. For TCR beta, libraries came from iRepertoire HTBI primers and Arm-PCR of CDR3 regions. TCRdb processed the multiplex PCR reads anew with MiXCR; each CDR3 protein has one entry. The sample consists of hundreds of thousands of distinct CDR3 sequences, roughly 21% of them appearing once. The time point here: persistent/refractory GD, antithyroid drugs over 5 years with positive TRAb. PBMC-extracted RNA yielded the TCR library. This rearrangement joins TRBV28 to TRBJ2-7, with 15 bases lining up with TRBD2. The input for sequencing was peripheral blood mononuclear cells (PBMCs), taken when the disease was refractory, from a patient treated with antithyroid drugs. The TCR originated in a female donor with Graves disease. In DNA, the CDR3 is TGTGCCAGCGAGGGACTAGCGGGGGGCTCCTACGAGCAGTACTTC. It translates to CASEGLAGGSYEQYF.